This entry concerns a single T cell receptor beta chain. Its specificity is not known. The data derive from a study of cytomegalovirus exposure and HLA in healthy donors. Researchers ran the PCR with 60 Vbeta and 13 Jbeta primers. The assay was immunoSEQ multiplex PCR, and TCRdb's table has in-frame clones only and misses some. The sample consists of some 160,000 clones, 80% of them appearing once. Findings and limits, study-wide: TCR beta chain V- and J-gene trimming was linked, in a later analysis, to a missense variant in DCLRE1C. Some public TCRs appeared in many individuals, while most sequences were rare. 150 or so TCR beta chains were listed as cytomegalovirus-associated. Previously analyzed data showed that most TCR beta V segments were productive at a frequency of about 87% or about 30%.

The CDR3 consists of 14 residues. The germline V gene has CDR1 SEHNR and CDR2 FQNEAQ (reference sequence). J lost 3 bases, V lost 10 bases, and 6 bases had no gene match. The specimen sequenced was PBMCs. The rearrangement uses TRBV7-9 and TRBJ2-1; 10 nucleotides align to TRBD2. This TCR came from a middle-aged man in good health and CMV-seronegative. The CDR3 region is CATPSGRGYNEQFF. The DNA for the CDR3 is TGTGCCACGCCAAGCGGGAGGGGCTACAATGAGCAGTTCTTC.